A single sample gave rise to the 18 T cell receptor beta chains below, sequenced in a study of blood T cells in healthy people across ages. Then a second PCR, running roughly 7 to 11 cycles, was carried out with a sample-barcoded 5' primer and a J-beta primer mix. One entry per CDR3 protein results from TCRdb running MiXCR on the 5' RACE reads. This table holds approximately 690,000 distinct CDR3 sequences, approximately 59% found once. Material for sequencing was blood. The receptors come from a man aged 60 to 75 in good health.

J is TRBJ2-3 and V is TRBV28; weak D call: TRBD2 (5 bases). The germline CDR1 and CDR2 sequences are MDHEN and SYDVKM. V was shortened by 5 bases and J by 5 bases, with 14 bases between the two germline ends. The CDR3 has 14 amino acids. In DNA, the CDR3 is TGTGCCAGCAGTCCCCCGGGGTCATTAGATACGCAGTATTTT. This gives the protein CASSPPGSLDTQYF.

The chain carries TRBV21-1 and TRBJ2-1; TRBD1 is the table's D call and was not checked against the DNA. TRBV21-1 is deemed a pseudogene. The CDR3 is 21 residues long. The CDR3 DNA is TGTGCCAGCAGCAAAGTCCTCCCTTCTGGTCAGGTGGGACAGGGACTCAATGAGCAGTTCTTC. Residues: CASSKVLPSGQVGQGLNEQFF.

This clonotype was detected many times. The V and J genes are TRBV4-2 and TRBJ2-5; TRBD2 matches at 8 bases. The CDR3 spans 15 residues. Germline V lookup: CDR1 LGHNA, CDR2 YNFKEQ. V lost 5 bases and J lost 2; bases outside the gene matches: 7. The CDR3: CASSETGGRQETQYF. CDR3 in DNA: TGTGCCAGCAGCGAAACGGGGGGGCGACAAGAGACCCAGTACTTC.

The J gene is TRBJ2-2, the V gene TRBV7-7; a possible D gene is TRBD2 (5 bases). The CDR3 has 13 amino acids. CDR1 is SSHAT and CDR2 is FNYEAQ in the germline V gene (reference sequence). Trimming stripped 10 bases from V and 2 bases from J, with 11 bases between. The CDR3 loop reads CATLAGNTGELFF. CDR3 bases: TGTGCCACCCTTGCGGGTAACACCGGGGAGCTGTTTTTT.

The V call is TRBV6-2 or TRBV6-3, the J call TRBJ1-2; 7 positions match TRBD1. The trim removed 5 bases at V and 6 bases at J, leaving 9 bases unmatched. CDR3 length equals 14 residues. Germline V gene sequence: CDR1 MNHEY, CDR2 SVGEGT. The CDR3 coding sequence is TGTGCCAGCAGTGCCGAACAGGGGAATCATGGCTACACCTTC. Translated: CASSAEQGNHGYTF.

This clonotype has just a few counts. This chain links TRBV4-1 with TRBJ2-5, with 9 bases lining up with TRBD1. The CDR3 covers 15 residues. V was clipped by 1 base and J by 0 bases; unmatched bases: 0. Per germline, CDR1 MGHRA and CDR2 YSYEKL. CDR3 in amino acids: CASSQGDRDQETQYF. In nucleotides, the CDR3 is TGCGCCAGCAGCCAAGGGGACAGGGACCAAGAGACCCAGTACTTC.

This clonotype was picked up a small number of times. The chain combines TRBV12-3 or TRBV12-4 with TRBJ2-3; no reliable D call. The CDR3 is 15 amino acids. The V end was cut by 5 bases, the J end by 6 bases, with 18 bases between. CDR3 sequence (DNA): TGTGCCAGCAGTCCCACGGGCCCTGGCGGTGATACGCAGTATTTT. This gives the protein CASSPTGPGGDTQYF.

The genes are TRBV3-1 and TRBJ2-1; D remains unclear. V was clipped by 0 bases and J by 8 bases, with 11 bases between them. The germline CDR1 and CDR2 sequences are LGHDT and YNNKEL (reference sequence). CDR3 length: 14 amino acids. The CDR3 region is CASSQEPKWDEQFF. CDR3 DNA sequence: TGTGCCAGCAGCCAAGAACCAAAATGGGATGAGCAGTTCTTC.

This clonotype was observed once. Written as DNA, the CDR3 is TGTGCCAGCAGCCAAGATGAGGGACAGCCTAACTATGGCTACACCTTC. This translates into CASSQDEGQPNYGYTF. The V call is TRBV4-2, the J call TRBJ1-2, with TRBD1 matching 7 bases. V shed 0 bases, J shed 0 bases, and the junction held 4 bases outside the gene matches. The CDR3 has 16 amino acids. Germline CDR1 LGHNA, CDR2 YNFKEQ.

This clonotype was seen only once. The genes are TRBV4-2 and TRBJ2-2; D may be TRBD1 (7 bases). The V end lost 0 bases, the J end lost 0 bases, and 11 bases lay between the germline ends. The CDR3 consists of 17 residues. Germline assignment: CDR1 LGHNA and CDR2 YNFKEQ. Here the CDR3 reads CASSQEGGTANTGELFF. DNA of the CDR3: TGTGCCAGCAGCCAAGAAGGCGGGACAGCGAACACCGGGGAGCTGTTTTTT.

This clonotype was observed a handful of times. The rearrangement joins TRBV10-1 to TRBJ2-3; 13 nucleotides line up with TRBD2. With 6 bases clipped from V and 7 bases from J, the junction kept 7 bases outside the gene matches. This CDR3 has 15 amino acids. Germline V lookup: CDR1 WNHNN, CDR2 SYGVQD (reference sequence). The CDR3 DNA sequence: TGCGCCAGCAGCGAAGGGGGGACTAGCGGGAATACGCAGTATTTT. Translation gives CASSEGGTSGNTQYF.

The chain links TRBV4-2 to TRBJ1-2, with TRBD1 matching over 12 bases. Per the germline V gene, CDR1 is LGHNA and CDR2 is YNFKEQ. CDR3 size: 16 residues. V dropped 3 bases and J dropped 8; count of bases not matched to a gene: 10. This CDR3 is CASSQGQGAFVGGYTF. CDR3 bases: TGTGCCAGCAGCCAGGGACAGGGGGCATTTGTAGGGGGCTACACCTTC.

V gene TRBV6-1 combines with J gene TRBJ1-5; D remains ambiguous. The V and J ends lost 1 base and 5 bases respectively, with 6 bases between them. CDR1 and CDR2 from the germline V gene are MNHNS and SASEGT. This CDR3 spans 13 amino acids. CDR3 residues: CASSEGPHQPQHF. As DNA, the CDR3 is TGTGCCAGCAGTGAAGGTCCCCATCAGCCCCAGCATTTT.

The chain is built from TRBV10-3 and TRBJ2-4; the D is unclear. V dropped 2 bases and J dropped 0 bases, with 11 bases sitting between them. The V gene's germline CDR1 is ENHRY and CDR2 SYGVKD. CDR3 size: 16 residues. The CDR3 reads CAISEADLVAKNIQYF. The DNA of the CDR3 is TGTGCCATCAGTGAGGCGGACCTCGTAGCCAAAAACATTCAGTACTTC.

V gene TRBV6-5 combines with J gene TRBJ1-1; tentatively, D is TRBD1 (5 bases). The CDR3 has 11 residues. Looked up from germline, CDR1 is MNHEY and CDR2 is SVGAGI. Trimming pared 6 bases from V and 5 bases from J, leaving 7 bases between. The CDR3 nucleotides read TGTGCCAGCAGGGGGGAAACTGAAGCTTTCTTT. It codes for CASRGETEAFF.

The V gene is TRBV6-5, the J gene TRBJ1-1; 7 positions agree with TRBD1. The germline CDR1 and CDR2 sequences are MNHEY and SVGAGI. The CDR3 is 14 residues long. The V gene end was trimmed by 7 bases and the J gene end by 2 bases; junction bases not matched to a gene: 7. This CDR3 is CASNYQGVNTEAFF. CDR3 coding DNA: TGTGCCAGCAACTATCAGGGGGTTAACACTGAAGCTTTCTTT.

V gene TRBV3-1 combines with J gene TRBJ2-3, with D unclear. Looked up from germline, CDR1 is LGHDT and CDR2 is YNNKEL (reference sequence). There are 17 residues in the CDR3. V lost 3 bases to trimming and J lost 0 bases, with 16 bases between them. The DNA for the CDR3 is TGTGCCAGCAGCCATCGGTCGCGGTTCGGGAGCACAGATACGCAGTATTTT. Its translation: CASSHRSRFGSTDTQYF.

CDR3 region: CASSIRGGAAYNEQFF. In nucleotides, the CDR3 is TGTGCCAGCAGCATTAGAGGCGGGGCCGCCTACAATGAGCAGTTCTTC. The rearrangement joins TRBV11-2 to TRBJ2-1; a possible D gene is TRBD2 (6 bases). Germline-derived CDR1 and CDR2 are SGHAT and FQNNGV. V was trimmed by 5 bases and J by 2 bases, leaving 16 bases between them. CDR3 length: 16 amino acids.